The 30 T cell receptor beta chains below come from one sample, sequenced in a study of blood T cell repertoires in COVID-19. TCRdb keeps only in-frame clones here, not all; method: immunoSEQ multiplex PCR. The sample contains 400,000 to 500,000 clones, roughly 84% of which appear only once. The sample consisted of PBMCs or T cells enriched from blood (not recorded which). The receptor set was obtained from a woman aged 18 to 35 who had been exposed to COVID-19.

The CDR3 sequence is CASSRQGAADTQYF. The CDR3 DNA reads TGCGCCAGCAGCCGACAGGGGGCAGCAGATACGCAGTATTTT. The rearrangement uses TRBV5-1 and TRBJ2-3, with 10 positions matching TRBD1. CDR3 size: 14 residues. The trim removed 4 bases at V and 4 bases at J, leaving 3 bases unmatched. CDR1 SGHRS and CDR2 YFSETQ come from the germline V gene.

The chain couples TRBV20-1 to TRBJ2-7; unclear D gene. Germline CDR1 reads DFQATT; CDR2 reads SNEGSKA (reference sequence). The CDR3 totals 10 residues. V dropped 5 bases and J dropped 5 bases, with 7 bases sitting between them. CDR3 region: CSARLDEQYF. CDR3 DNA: TGCAGTGCTCGGTTGGACGAGCAGTACTTC.

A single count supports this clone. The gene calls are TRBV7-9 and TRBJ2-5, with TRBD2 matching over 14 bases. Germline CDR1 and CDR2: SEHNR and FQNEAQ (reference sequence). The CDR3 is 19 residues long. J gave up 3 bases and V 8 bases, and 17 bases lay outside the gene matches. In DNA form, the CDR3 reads TGTGCCAGCGAGCTTAAGGTTGTGACTAGCGGGGGGGGCGAAGAGACCCAGTACTTC. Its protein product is CASELKVVTSGGGEETQYF.

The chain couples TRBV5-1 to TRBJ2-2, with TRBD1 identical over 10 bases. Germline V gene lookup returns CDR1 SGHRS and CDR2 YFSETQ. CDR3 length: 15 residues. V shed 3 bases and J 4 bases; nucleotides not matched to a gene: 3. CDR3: CASSYWTGGTGELFF. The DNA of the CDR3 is TGCGCCAGCAGCTACTGGACAGGGGGCACCGGGGAGCTGTTTTTT.

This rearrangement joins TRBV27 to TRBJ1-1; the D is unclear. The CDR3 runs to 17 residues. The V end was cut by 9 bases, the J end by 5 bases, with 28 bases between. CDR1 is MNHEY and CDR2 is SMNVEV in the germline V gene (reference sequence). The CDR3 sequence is CARHLQVAVLGLTEAFF. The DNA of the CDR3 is TGTGCCAGGCACCTGCAGGTAGCGGTTCTAGGACTAACTGAAGCTTTCTTT.

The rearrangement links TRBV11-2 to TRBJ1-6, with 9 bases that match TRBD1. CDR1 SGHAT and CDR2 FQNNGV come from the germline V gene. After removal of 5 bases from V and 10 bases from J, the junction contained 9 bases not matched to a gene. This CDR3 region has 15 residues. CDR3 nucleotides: TGTGCCAGCAGCATGATGGGACAGGGAGGCTCACCCCTCCACTTT. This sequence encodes CASSMMGQGGSPLHF.

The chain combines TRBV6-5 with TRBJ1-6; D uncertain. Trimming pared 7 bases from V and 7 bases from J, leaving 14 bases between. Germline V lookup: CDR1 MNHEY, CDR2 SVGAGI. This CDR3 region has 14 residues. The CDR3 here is CASNFESGNSPLHF. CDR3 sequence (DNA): TGTGCCAGCAATTTTGAATCGGGGAATTCACCCCTCCACTTT.

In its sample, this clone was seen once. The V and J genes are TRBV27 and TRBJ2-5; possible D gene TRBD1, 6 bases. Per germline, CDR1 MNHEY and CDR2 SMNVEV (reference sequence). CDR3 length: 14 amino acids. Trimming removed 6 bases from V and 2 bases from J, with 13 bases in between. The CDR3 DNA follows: TGTGCCAGCAGCCCAGACAGGCCTCAAGAGACCCAGTACTTC. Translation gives CASSPDRPQETQYF.

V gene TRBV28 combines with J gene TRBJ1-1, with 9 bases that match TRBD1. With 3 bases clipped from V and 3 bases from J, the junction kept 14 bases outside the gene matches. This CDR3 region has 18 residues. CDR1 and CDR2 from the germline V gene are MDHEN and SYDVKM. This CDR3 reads CASSLTYPGQGEDTEAFF. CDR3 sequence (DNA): TGTGCCAGCAGTTTGACTTACCCGGGACAGGGAGAGGACACTGAAGCTTTCTTT.

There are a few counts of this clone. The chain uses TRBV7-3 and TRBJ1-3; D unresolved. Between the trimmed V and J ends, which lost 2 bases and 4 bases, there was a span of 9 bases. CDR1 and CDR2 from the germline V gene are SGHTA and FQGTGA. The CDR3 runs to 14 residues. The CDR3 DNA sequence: TGTGCCAGCAGCTTACAGACGGGGGGAAACACCATATATTTT. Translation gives CASSLQTGGNTIYF.

CDR3: CASSLAGLNTGELFF. As DNA, the CDR3 is TGTGCCAGCAGCTTAGCTGGACTCAACACCGGGGAGCTGTTTTTT. The chain has TRBV7-2 and TRBJ2-2; D possibly corresponds to TRBD2 (5 bases). The germline V gene encodes CDR1 SGHTA and CDR2 FQGNSA. The V and J ends lost 0 bases and 2 bases respectively, with 7 bases between them. The CDR3 contains 15 residues.

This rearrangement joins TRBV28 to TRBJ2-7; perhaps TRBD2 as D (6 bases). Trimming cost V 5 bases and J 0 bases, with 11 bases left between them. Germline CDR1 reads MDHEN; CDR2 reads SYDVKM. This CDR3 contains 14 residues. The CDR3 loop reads CASSQLAASYEQYF. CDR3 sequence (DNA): TGTGCCAGCAGTCAATTAGCGGCCTCCTACGAGCAGTACTTC.

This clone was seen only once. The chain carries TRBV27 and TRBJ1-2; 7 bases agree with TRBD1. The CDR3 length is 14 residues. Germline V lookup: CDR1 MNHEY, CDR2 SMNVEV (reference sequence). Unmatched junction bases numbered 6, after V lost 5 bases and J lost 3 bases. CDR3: CASSLKTGYYGYTF. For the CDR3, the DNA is TGTGCCAGCAGTCTGAAGACAGGGTACTATGGCTACACCTTC.

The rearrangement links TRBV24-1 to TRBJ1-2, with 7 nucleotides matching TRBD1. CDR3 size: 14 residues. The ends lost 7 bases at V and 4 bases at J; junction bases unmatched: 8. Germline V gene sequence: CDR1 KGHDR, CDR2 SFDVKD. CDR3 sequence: CATSGAGQAYGYTF. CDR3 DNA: TGTGCCACCAGCGGGGCCGGACAGGCCTATGGCTACACCTTC.

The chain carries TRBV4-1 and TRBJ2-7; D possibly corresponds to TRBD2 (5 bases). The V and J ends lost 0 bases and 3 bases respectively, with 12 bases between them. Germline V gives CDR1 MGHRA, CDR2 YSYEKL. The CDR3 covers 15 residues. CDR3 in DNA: TGCGCCAGCAGCCAAGATGAAGGACTGATCTACGAGCAGTACTTC. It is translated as CASSQDEGLIYEQYF.

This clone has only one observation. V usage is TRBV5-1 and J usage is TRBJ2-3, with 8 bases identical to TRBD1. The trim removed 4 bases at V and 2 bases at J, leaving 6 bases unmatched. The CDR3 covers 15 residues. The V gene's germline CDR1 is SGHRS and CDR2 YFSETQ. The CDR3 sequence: CASSPRDRITDTQYF. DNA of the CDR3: TGCGCCAGCAGCCCCAGGGACAGGATCACAGATACGCAGTATTTT.

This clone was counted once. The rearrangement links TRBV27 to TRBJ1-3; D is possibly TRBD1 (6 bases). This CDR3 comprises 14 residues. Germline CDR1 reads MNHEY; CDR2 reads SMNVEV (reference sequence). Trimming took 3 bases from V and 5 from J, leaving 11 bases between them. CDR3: CASSLSGERNTIYF. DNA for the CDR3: TGTGCCAGCAGTTTGTCAGGGGAGAGAAACACCATATATTTT.

CDR3 sequence (DNA): TGTGCCAGTAGTATGTTACCCGGGACAGCCTTCTACGAGCAGTACTTC. This sequence encodes CASSMLPGTAFYEQYF. The chain couples TRBV19 to TRBJ2-7; 7 nucleotides match TRBD1. The germline CDR1 and CDR2 sequences are LNHDA and SQIVND (reference sequence). The junction had 11 bases not matched to a gene; V was cut back by 3 bases and J by 3 bases. The CDR3 consists of 16 residues.

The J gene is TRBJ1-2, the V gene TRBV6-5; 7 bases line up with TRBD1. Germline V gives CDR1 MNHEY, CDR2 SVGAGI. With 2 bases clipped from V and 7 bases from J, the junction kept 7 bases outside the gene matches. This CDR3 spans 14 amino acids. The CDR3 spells CASSYRHRGRGYTF. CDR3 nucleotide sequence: TGTGCCAGCAGTTACCGCCACAGGGGACGTGGCTACACCTTC.

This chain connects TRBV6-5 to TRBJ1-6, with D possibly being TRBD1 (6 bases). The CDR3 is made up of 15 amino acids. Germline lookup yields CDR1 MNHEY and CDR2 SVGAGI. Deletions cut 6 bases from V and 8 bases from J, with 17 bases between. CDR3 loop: CASSPVREGDSPLHF. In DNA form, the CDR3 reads TGTGCCAGCAGCCCAGTCAGGGAGGGGGATTCACCCCTCCACTTT.

Here the CDR3 DNA reads TGTGCCAGTAGTATAGATGTAGCGACCGAGCAGTACTTC. This sequence encodes CASSIDVATEQYF. V gene TRBV19 combines with J gene TRBJ2-7; D is perhaps TRBD2 (5 bases). The CDR3 extends over 13 amino acids. Germline lookup yields CDR1 LNHDA and CDR2 SQIVND (reference sequence). Between the trimmed V and J ends, which lost 0 bases and 6 bases, there was a span of 9 bases.

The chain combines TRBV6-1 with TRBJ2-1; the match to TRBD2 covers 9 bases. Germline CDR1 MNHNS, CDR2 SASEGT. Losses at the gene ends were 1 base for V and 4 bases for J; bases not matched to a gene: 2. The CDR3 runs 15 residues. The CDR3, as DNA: TGTGCCAGCAGTGAAGGGCTAGCGGGATACAATGAGCAGTTCTTC. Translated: CASSEGLAGYNEQFF.

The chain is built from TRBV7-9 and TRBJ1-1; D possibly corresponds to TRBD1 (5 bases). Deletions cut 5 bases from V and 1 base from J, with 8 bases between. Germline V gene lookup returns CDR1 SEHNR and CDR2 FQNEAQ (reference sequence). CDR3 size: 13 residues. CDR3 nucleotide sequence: TGTGCCAGCAGCCTGACAGAGAACACTGAAGCTTTCTTT. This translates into CASSLTENTEAFF.

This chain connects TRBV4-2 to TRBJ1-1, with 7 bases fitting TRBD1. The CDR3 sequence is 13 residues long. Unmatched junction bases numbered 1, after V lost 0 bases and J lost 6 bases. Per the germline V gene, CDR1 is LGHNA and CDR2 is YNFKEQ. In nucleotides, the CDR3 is TGTGCCAGCAGCCAAGAAGACAGGGCTGAAGCTTTCTTT. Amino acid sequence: CASSQEDRAEAFF.

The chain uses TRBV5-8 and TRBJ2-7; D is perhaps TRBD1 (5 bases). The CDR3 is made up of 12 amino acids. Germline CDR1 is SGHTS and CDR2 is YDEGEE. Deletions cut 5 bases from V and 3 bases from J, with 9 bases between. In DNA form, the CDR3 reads TGTGCCAGCAGGCCAGGGAACTACGAGCAGTACTTC. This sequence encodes CASRPGNYEQYF.

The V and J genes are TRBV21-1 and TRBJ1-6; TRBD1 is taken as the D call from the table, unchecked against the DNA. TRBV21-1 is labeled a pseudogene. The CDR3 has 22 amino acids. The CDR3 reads CASSKPGAGVTIFDRKNSPLHF. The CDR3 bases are TGTGCCAGCAGCAAACCTGGTGCAGGGGTCACGATTTTCGATAGGAAAAATTCACCCCTCCACTTT.

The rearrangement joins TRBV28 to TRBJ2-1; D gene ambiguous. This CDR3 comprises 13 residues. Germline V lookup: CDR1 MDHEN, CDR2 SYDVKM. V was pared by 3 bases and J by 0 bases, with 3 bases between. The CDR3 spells CASSFGSYNEQFF. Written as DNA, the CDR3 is TGTGCCAGCAGTTTCGGCTCCTACAATGAGCAGTTCTTC.

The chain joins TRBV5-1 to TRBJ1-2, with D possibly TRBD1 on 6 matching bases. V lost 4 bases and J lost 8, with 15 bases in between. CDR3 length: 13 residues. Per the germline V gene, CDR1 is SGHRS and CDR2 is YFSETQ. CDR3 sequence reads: CASSPEGGRGYTF. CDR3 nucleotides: TGCGCCAGCAGCCCCGAGGGGGGGAGAGGCTACACCTTC.

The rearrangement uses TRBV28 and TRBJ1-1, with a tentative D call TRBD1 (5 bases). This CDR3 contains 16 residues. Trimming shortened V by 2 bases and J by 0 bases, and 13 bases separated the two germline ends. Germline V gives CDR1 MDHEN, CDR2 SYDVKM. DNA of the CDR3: TGTGCCAGCAGTTTAAGGGCAGGGACTATGAACACTGAAGCTTTCTTT. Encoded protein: CASSLRAGTMNTEAFF.

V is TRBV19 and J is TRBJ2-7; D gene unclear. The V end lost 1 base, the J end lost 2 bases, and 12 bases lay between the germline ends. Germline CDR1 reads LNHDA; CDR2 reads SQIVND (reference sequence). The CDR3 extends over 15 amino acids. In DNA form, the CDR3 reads TGTGCCAGTAGTATAGTAGTGACTGGAACCTACGAGCAGTACTTC. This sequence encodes CASSIVVTGTYEQYF.